What follows is one T cell receptor beta chain and its context. No antigen is known for it. V lost 2 bases and J lost 7, with 9 bases in between. CDR3 length: 13 residues. Germline loops: CDR1 MNHEY, CDR2 SVGAGI. Every patient had mismatch repair deficiency by PCR or immunohistochemistry. TCR sequencing covered a few patients who responded to pembrolizumab. Assay used: immunoSEQ multiplex PCR; TCRdb lists only in-frame clones, some missing. Found here are about 60,000 clones, approximately 88% of them singletons; the top ten hold 11% to 15%. This entry belongs to a study of PD-1 blockade in mismatch repair-deficient tumors. On the study more broadly: All were previously treated, progressing patients with about 12 mismatch repair-deficient cancer types.

Study-wide points: Tumor-resident clones, often undetectable pretreatment in blood, expanded then contracted after pembrolizumab.

Sequences were derived from peripheral blood, sampled 52 weeks after starting pembrolizumab. This rearrangement joins TRBV6-5 to TRBJ2-1, with D perhaps TRBD2 (7 bases). The TCR originated in an adult with mismatch repair-deficient cancer. The CDR3 region is CASSYRGGNEQFF. The CDR3 nucleotides read TGTGCCAGCAGTTACAGGGGGGGAAATGAGCAGTTCTTC.